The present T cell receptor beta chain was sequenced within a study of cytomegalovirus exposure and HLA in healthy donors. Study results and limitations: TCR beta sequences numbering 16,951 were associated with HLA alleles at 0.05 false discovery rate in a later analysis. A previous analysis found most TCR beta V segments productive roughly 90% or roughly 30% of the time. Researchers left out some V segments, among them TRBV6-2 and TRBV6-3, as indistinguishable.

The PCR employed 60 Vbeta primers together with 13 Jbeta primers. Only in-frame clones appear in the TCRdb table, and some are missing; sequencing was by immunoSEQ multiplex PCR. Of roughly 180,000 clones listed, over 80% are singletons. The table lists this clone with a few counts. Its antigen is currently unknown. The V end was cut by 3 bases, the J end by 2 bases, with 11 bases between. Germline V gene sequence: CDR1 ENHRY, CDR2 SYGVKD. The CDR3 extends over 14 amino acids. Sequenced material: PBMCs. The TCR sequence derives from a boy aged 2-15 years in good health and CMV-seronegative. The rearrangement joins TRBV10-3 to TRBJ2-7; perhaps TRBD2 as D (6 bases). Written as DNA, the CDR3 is TGTGCCATCAGTGACGGGGGACGGGCCTACGAGCAGTACTTC. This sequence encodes CAISDGGRAYEQYF.